This T cell receptor beta chain comes out of a study of control samples from healthy donors and cancer patients. Generated by immunoSEQ multiplex PCR, the TCRdb table keeps only in-frame clones and is missing some. Of 50,000 or so clones in the sample, approximately 80% were seen once. Sequencing input: blood. This clonotype originated in an older man in good health.

CDR3 DNA: TGTGCCTCGGGGCAGGGCTCCTACAATGAGCAGTTCTTC. This gives the protein CASGQGSYNEQFF. This chain uses TRBV6-5 with TRBJ2-1; TRBD1 or TRBD2 may be the D gene (5 bases each). The CDR3 is 13 amino acids. V was trimmed by 11 bases and J by 0 bases, leaving 11 bases between them. Germline V lookup: CDR1 MNHEY, CDR2 SVGAGI.